This T cell receptor (beta chain) was sequenced during a study of CD8 T cells in ankylosing spondylitis. Whole-study findings and limits: Roughly 8 highly homologous variants formed a TCR beta motif that appeared characteristic of ankylosing spondylitis blood. In synovial fluid and blood from reactive arthritis, some motif variants were previously reported. From matched ankylosing spondylitis synovial fluid, disease-linked clones were reportedly recovered at significantly enriched levels.

Looked up from germline, CDR1 is SGDLS and CDR2 is YYNGEE. V lost 3 bases to trimming and J lost 0 bases; unmatched junction nucleotides: 3. The length of the CDR3 is 16 residues. This clonotype has more than one count but fewer than ten. The antigen remains unidentified. TCR beta libraries were made by quantitative 5'-RACE with molecular barcodes. TCRdb independently ran MiXCR on the 5' RACE reads; one entry per CDR3 protein. The data show 250,000 to 400,000 distinct CDR3 sequences, approximately 10% seen once. The specimen was blood, either unsorted or a sorted T cell fraction (not recorded which). The TCR was taken from a female donor with ankylosing spondylitis or in good health (not recorded which). The chain uses TRBV9 and TRBJ2-3, with 11 nucleotides matching TRBD2. In DNA, the CDR3 is TGTGCCAGCAGCGCGGGACTAGCGGCTAGCACAGATACGCAGTATTTT. It translates to CASSAGLAASTDTQYF.